The rows below give T cell receptor beta chains drawn from one sample of a study of T cells expressing NK-cell markers. TCRdb reanalyzed the 5' RACE reads and collapses them to one entry per CDR3 protein, without DNA. The sample holds about 460,000 distinct CDR3 sequences. The specimen sequenced was blood T cells: a sorted CD56 or NKG2C T cell subset, CD4+ or CD8+ T cells, or bulk PBMC T cells (not recorded which). The source is a woman in her forties or fifties in good health. The CDR3 runs from the conserved cysteine through the conserved F or W.

j_gene,v_gene,CDR3aa
TRBJ2-7,TRBV18,CASSPLVTSSEQYF
TRBJ1-4,TRBV20-1,CSARDPPNEKLFF
TRBJ1-2,TRBV30,CAWSVEARYSYTF
TRBJ2-1,TRBV20-1,CSAREGEQGWDRGEQFF
TRBJ1-2,TRBV5-1,CASSTRTGKSDYGYTF
TRBJ1-4,TRBV7-8,CASTQTPTNEKLFF
TRBJ2-7,TRBV24-1,CATSDPRGTGSSYEQYF
TRBJ1-2,TRBV4-1,CASSQTVFYGYTF
TRBJ2-5,TRBV5-1,CASRTLGTEQETQYF
TRBJ1-6,TRBV5-6,CAKTRGFPPLHF
TRBJ2-1,TRBV29-1,CSVEFVGGYNEQFF
TRBJ2-2,TRBV12-3/TRBV12-4,CASSLKGTGELFF
TRBJ2-3,TRBV20-1,CSARGLRERDTQYF
TRBJ2-2,TRBV30,CACSGGRANTGELFF
TRBJ2-3,TRBV11-3,CASSLGSLPFGLLSGTQYF
TRBJ2-3,TRBV28,CASSLVHDTQYF
TRBJ2-2,TRBV15,CATRPDRAGGELFF
TRBJ2-3,TRBV19,CASRLALSTDTQYF
TRBJ2-7,TRBV12-3/TRBV12-4,CASTRTASSYEQYF
TRBJ1-1,TRBV25-1,CASSEYGLRLNTEAFF
TRBJ2-1,TRBV20-1,CSARPQDRGYNEQFF
TRBJ2-3,TRBV5-5,CASSYDESTDTQYF
TRBJ1-3,TRBV7-2,CASSFGGRRNTIYF
TRBJ2-3,TRBV29-1,CSGGQRITDTQYF
TRBJ1-1,TRBV6-1,CASSERGQGFGTEAFF
TRBJ2-3,TRBV20-1,CSASRLAVSTDTQYF
TRBJ2-5,TRBV12-5,CASGLSGTGGETQYF
TRBJ2-3,TRBV11-3,CATGLGPDTQYF
TRBJ2-7,TRBV7-2,CASSPPGGRSYEQYF
TRBJ2-1,TRBV29-1,CSVAGQSYNEQFF
TRBJ1-6,TRBV3-1,CASSQFRGNSPLHF
TRBJ2-3,TRBV12-3/TRBV12-4,CASSRPSGPGPNTQYF
TRBJ1-5,TRBV19,CASERPSAIRVGIYQPQHF
TRBJ2-5,TRBV2,CASSGGTTGRQETQYF
TRBJ2-3,TRBV5-5,CASSWIWTSGVPVGVDTQYF
TRBJ2-1,TRBV28,CASSQLAGRGNEQFF
TRBJ2-3,TRBV5-1,CASTSPGKDTQYF
TRBJ1-5,TRBV29-1,CSVLVGQVDQPQHF
TRBJ2-7,TRBV20-1,CSASPAGSNEQYF
TRBJ2-2,TRBV3-1,CASSPMTGLVGELFF
TRBJ2-3,TRBV20-1,CSARKQRAPDTQYF
TRBJ1-1,TRBV5-1,CASRTGGLNTEAFF
TRBJ1-4,TRBV5-1,CASTRDGVDEKLFF
TRBJ2-5,TRBV11-3,CASSPDSETQYF
TRBJ2-2,TRBV14,CASSPGLVAGVVGELFF
TRBJ2-6,TRBV29-1,CSVEGGANVLTF
TRBJ2-3,TRBV12-3/TRBV12-4,CASSLVAGPDTQYF